This TCR beta chain was documented in a study of siplizumab effects on memory and regulatory T cells. Study conclusions and caveats: Naive T cells apparently outstripped memory cells in diversity and seemed major alloresponse contributors. Poor capture below about 10^-5 frequency left most alloreactive clones unmapped to unstimulated subsets. The study found that siplizumab significantly reduced alloreactive sequences traceable to unstimulated CD4+ memory cells.

TCRdb's table, derived via immunoSEQ multiplex PCR, lists solely in-frame clones and lacks some. The data show over 14,000 clones, around 49% seen once. The CDR3 has 15 amino acids. Germline V gene lookup returns CDR1 SGDLS and CDR2 YYNGEE. V was pared by 0 bases and J by 8 bases, with 14 bases between. This clone was observed a few times. Antigen: not known. The authors kept the mixed lymphocyte reaction cells in coculture at 37°C for over five days. This TCR came from a human donor in good health; the cells came from an allogeneic mixed lymphocyte reaction. Sequencing was carried out using CFSE-low (dividing) CD4+ T cells sorted from an allogeneic mixed lymphocyte reaction. The chain carries TRBV9 and TRBJ1-4, with D possibly matching TRBD1 (5 bases). The CDR3 DNA follows: TGTGCCAGCAGCGTAGGGAGGGGCCTTAGCGAAAAACTGTTTTTT. Its translation: CASSVGRGLSEKLFF.